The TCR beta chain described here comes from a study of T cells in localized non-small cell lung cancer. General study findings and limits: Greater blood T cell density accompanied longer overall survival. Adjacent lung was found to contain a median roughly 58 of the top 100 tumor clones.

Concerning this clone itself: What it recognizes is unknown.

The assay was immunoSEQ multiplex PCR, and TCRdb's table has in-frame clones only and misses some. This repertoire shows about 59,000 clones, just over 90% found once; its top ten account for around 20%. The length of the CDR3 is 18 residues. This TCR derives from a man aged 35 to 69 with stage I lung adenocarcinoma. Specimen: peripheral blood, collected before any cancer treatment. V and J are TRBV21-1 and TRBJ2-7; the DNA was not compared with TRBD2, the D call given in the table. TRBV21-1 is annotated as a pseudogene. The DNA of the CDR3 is TGTGCCAGCAGCAAAGACCGAGCGGGGCTAGCGGGAAGGTACGAGCAGTACTTC. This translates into CASSKDRAGLAGRYEQYF.